Listed here are 8 T cell receptor beta chains from one sample, sequenced in a study of OX40 agonist ivuxolimab in advanced cancers. TCRdb's table, derived via immunoSEQ multiplex PCR, lists solely in-frame clones and lacks some. The data hold 15,000 to 20,000 clones, with roughly 71% observed a single time. This specimen was CD4+ or CD8+ T cells sorted from blood, taken in a trial of the OX40 agonist ivuxolimab. These receptors originate from an adult with an advanced solid tumor such as melanoma, head and neck, liver or kidney cancer.

The V call is TRBV28, the J call TRBJ2-1; 8 bases match TRBD1. Germline V CDR1 and CDR2: MDHEN, SYDVKM. Trimming took 2 bases from V and 0 from J; bases not matched to a gene: 12. CDR3 length: 19 residues. The CDR3: CASSLPPSTGASSYNEQFF. As DNA, the CDR3 is TGTGCCAGCAGTTTACCTCCCTCGACAGGGGCAAGCTCCTACAATGAGCAGTTCTTC.

The chain uses TRBV6-4 and TRBJ2-3; D is perhaps TRBD1 or TRBD2 (6 bases each). Trimming pared 0 bases from V and 4 bases from J, leaving 14 bases between. The CDR3 sequence is 16 residues long. CDR1 and CDR2 from the germline V gene are MRHNA and SNTAGT. The CDR3 nucleotides read TGTGCCAGCAGTGACTCGTCCGGGGGCGCCGCAGATACGCAGTATTTT. Protein: CASSDSSGGAADTQYF.

This clone was seen just once. This sequence joins TRBV29-1 and TRBJ1-2; possible D gene TRBD1, 6 bases. V lost 6 bases to trimming and J lost 2 bases, with 10 bases between them. Per the germline V gene, CDR1 is SQVTM and CDR2 is ANQGSEA. The CDR3 length is 12 residues. The CDR3, as DNA: TGCAGCGTCGAAACAGGGAACTATGGCTACACCTTC. It is translated as CSVETGNYGYTF.

The rearrangement uses TRBV28 and TRBJ2-3; 8 bases are a match to TRBD2. With 6 bases clipped from V and 2 bases from J, the junction kept 13 bases outside the gene matches. The CDR3 is 17 residues long. Germline values: CDR1 MDHEN, CDR2 SYDVKM. CDR3 loop: CASSFQASGLITDTQYF. The CDR3 DNA follows: TGTGCCAGCAGCTTCCAGGCTAGCGGGCTAATCACAGATACGCAGTATTTT.

The chain joins TRBV27 to TRBJ1-4; TRBD1 might be the D (5 bases). The CDR3 covers 14 residues. Germline V CDR1 and CDR2: MNHEY, SMNVEV (reference sequence). V was cut by 6 bases and J by 4 bases, with 12 bases left in between. For the CDR3, the DNA is TGTGCCAGCAGGAGCGGGGGGTTTAATGAAAAACTGTTTTTT. This gives the protein CASRSGGFNEKLFF.

The V and J genes are TRBV27 and TRBJ2-1; 8 positions match TRBD2. V trimming: 3 bases; J trimming: 13 bases; junction bases outside the gene matches: 20. The germline V gene encodes CDR1 MNHEY and CDR2 SMNVEV (reference sequence). There are 17 residues in the CDR3. The CDR3 sequence: CASSLVQGPGSGSAQFF. In DNA form, the CDR3 reads TGTGCCAGCAGTTTGGTGCAGGGGCCGGGGAGCGGGAGCGCCCAGTTCTTC.

The genes are TRBV5-6 and TRBJ1-1; D is unclear. V gave up 0 bases and J gave up 1 base, with 10 bases separating them. Germline V lookup: CDR1 SGHDT, CDR2 YYEEEE. CDR3 length: 15 amino acids. The CDR3: CASSLDFRPNTEAFF. The CDR3 DNA follows: TGTGCCAGCAGCTTGGACTTCAGGCCGAACACTGAAGCTTTCTTT.

This chain's CDR3 is CASGPGQGGLNEQFF. Written as DNA, the CDR3 is TGTGCTAGTGGTCCCGGACAGGGAGGGCTCAATGAGCAGTTCTTC. This chain uses TRBV12-5 with TRBJ2-1, with a weak D call TRBD1 (8 bases). The germline V and J ends were trimmed by 5 bases and 6 bases, with 17 bases remaining between them. The CDR3 is 15 amino acids. CDR1 and CDR2 (germline): LGHNT, FRNRAP. The whole variable domain, filled in from reference TRBV12-5 and TRBJ2-1, reads DARVTQTPRHKVTEMGQEVTMRCQPILGHNTVFWYRQTMMQGLELLAYFRNRAPLDDSGMPKDRFSAEMPDATLATLKIQPSEPRDSAVYFCASGPGQGGLNEQFFGPGTRLTVL.